Given below is one T cell receptor (beta chain) in context. The antigen is unknown. The sample originates from a study of CD8+CD57+ T cells in acquired aplastic anemia. Whole-study context: Sorted CD4+ plus CD8+ cells gave DNA averaging about 3.2 ug. Healthy donors gave about 10.8 million reads on average for CD4+ cells.

Genomic DNA, the template, was used for profiling of the TCR beta VDJ and CDR3. TCRdb re-called the reads through MiXCR, storing one row per CDR3 protein. Here the sample spans over 150,000 distinct CDR3 sequences, less than 70% being singletons. Study conclusions and caveats: There were 25 to 30 CD8+ CDR3 sequences that occurred in both patients and controls. CD8+ Simpson's diversity showed no significant patient-control difference.

The sequenced sample was sorted CD4+, CD8+, or CD8+CD57+ T cells (not recorded which) from PBMCs. The origin of this receptor is a human donor in good health, serving as a control.

CDR3 sequence: CATSRDKGNYGYTF. CDR3 coding DNA: TGTGCCACCAGCAGAGATAAGGGAAACTATGGCTACACCTTC. The chain recombines TRBV15 with TRBJ1-2; D is unresolved. The CDR3 length is 14 residues. The germline gives CDR1 LNHNV, CDR2 YYDKDF (reference sequence). Trimming shortened V by 0 bases and J by 2 bases, and 7 bases separated the two germline ends.